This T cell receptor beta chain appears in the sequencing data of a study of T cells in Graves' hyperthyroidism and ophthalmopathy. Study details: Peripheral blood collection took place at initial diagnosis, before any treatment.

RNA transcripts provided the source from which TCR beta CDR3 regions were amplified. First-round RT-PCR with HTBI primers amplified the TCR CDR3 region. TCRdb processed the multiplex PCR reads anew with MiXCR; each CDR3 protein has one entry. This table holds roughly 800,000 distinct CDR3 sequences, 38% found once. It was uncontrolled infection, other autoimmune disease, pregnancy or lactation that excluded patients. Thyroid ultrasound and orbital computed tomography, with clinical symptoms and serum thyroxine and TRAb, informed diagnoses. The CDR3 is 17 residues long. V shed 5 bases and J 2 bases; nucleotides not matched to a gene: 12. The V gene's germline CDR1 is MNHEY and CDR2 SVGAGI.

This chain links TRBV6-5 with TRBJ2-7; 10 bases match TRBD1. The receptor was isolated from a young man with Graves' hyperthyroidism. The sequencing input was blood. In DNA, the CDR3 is TGTGCCAGCAGTCGGCCGGGACAGGGGAGGCCGACCTACGAGCAGTACTTC. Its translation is CASSRPGQGRPTYEQYF.